These T cell receptor beta chains were read from a single sample in a study of blood T cell repertoires in COVID-19. Clones were read by immunoSEQ multiplex PCR, and TCRdb kept only the in-frame ones, dropping some. The profile shows 110,000 to 150,000 clones, about 89% of them singletons. Sequencing used PBMCs or T cells enriched from blood (not recorded which). The receptors were gathered from a man aged 60 to 75 who had recovered from COVID-19. Each CDR3 is given with its conserved first and last residue. The D gene is left open where the match is weak. Size tells how often a clone was seen (once, few, many) or the class of an expanded clone, and some rows leave it out.

V gene	J gene	D gene	clone size	CDR3 protein	CDR3 DNA
TRBV11-3	TRBJ2-5	TRBD2	-	CASSRGLAGQETQYF	TGTGCCAGCAGCCGCGGACTAGCGGGGCAAGAGACCCAGTACTTC
TRBV10-3	TRBJ1-1	TRBD1	-	CAIRNTGTGGEVGTEAFF	TGTGCCATCAGAAACACCGGGACAGGGGGAGAAGTGGGCACTGAAGCTTTCTTT
TRBV24-1	TRBJ2-1	TRBD2	-	CATGRGGGQFF	TGTGCCACCGGAAGGGGCGGGGGGCAGTTCTTC
TRBV6-5	TRBJ2-1	TRBD2	-	CASNSGLAGGEQFF	TGTGCCAGCAATTCCGGACTAGCGGGGGGCGAGCAGTTCTTC
TRBV28	TRBJ1-5	-	-	CASSFRGFGTIYSNQPQHF	TGTGCCAGCAGTTTCCGGGGATTCGGCACCATTTATAGCAATCAGCCCCAGCATTTT
TRBV6-1	TRBJ1-5	-	-	CASSEDGGNQPQHF	TGTGCCAGCAGTGAAGACGGAGGCAATCAGCCCCAGCATTTT
TRBV28	TRBJ1-2	TRBD1	-	CASSLSWTGSSHGYTF	TGTGCCAGCAGTTTATCCTGGACAGGATCGAGTCATGGCTACACCTTC
TRBV7-8	TRBJ2-7	-	-	CASSLVSGPGYEQYF	TGTGCCAGCAGCTTAGTTTCAGGGCCCGGGTACGAGCAGTACTTC
TRBV29-1	TRBJ2-5	TRBD2	once	CSVELTSGQETQYF	TGCAGCGTTGAGTTAACTAGCGGGCAAGAGACCCAGTACTTC
TRBV7-3	TRBJ2-1	TRBD1	-	CASSVQGAPYNEQFF	TGTGCCAGCAGCGTCCAGGGGGCGCCATACAATGAGCAGTTCTTC
TRBV9	TRBJ2-5	TRBD2	once	CASSAQVSGGQETQYF	TGTGCCAGCAGCGCCCAGGTATCGGGAGGACAAGAGACCCAGTACTTC
TRBV6-5	TRBJ2-2	-	-	CASSTTNTGELFF	TGTGCCAGCAGCACTACGAACACCGGGGAGCTGTTTTTT
TRBV2	TRBJ2-5	-	-	CASSEGSQETQYF	TGTGCCAGCAGTGAGGGCTCGCAAGAGACCCAGTACTTC
TRBV13	TRBJ2-5	TRBD1	-	CASSLDRGLQETQYF	TGTGCCAGCAGCCTCGACAGGGGCCTCCAAGAGACCCAGTACTTC
TRBV29-1	TRBJ1-1	TRBD1	-	CSGGQGLNTEAFF	TGCAGCGGCGGACAGGGGCTAAACACTGAAGCTTTCTTT
TRBV28	TRBJ2-7	TRBD1	-	CASSLPGTGSYEQYF	TGTGCCAGCAGTTTACCCGGGACAGGATCTTACGAGCAGTACTTC
TRBV14	TRBJ2-4	-	-	CASSPLQRGGIQYF	TGTGCCAGCAGCCCCCTACAACGAGGTGGCATTCAGTACTTC
TRBV27	TRBJ2-7	TRBD2	few	CASTPGDLAGGCHEQYF	TGTGCCAGCACCCCGGGGGACTTAGCGGGGGGCTGCCACGAGCAGTACTTC
TRBV5-1	TRBJ1-1	TRBD1	-	CASSPGTGGMAFF	TGCGCCAGCAGCCCAGGGACAGGGGGCATGGCTTTCTTT
TRBV7-2	TRBJ2-7	-	-	CASSLSRGGEQYF	TGTGCCAGCAGCCTGAGTCGGGGTGGCGAGCAGTACTTC
TRBV9	TRBJ2-2	TRBD2	-	CASSVGGRANTGELFF	TGTGCCAGCAGCGTAGGCGGGAGGGCGAACACCGGGGAGCTGTTTTTT
TRBV18	TRBJ2-1	-	-	CASSQNMPGTFENEQFF	TGTGCCAGCTCACAAAATATGCCCGGGACATTTGAGAATGAGCAGTTCTTC
TRBV5-4	TRBJ2-5	-	-	CASSDGETQYF	TGTGCCAGCAGCGACGGGGAGACCCAGTACTTC
TRBV29-1	TRBJ1-2	-	-	CSVELGTSGTF	TGCAGCGTTGAACTAGGGACTTCAGGCACCTTC
TRBV7-5	TRBJ2-6	-	-	CARSSSDRGFGGRASGANVLTF	TGTGCCAGAAGCTCATCGGACAGGGGGTTCGGCGGGAGGGCCTCCGGGGCCAACGTCCTGACTTTC
TRBV6-1	TRBJ1-1	-	-	CASSEPGLWSDTEAFF	TGTGCCAGCAGTGAACCGGGACTCTGGTCGGACACTGAAGCTTTCTTT
TRBV3-1/TRBV3-2	TRBJ2-1	-	once	CASGATSYNEQFF	TGTGCCAGCGGGGCCACTTCCTACAATGAGCAGTTCTTC
TRBV19	TRBJ2-7	TRBD1	-	CASSTGQGLYEQYF	TGTGCCAGTAGTACGGGACAGGGTCTCTACGAGCAGTACTTC
TRBV2	TRBJ1-2	-	few	CASSPNLKNNYGYTF	TGTGCCAGCAGTCCCAACTTAAAGAATAACTATGGCTACACCTTC
TRBV9	TRBJ2-3	TRBD2	-	CASSSRGGTDTQYF	TGTGCCAGCAGCAGCCGGGGGGGGACAGATACGCAGTATTTT
TRBV2	TRBJ2-5	TRBD1	-	CASRDRAGSVQETQYF	TGTGCCAGCAGGGACAGGGCAGGGAGTGTCCAAGAGACCCAGTACTTC
TRBV6-6	TRBJ2-7	-	-	CASSYSNRLYSYEQYF	TGTGCCAGCAGTTACTCGAACAGGCTTTACTCCTACGAGCAGTACTTC
TRBV6-6	TRBJ2-2	TRBD2	once	CASSPRTSGVNTGELFF	TGTGCCAGCAGTCCCCGTACTAGCGGGGTTAACACCGGGGAGCTGTTTTTT
TRBV10-3	TRBJ1-5	TRBD1	-	CAISGQGTQPQHF	TGTGCCATCAGTGGACAGGGCACTCAGCCCCAGCATTTT
TRBV3-1/TRBV3-2	TRBJ2-1	-	-	CASSLFPSYNEQFF	TGTGCCAGCAGCCTCTTCCCCTCCTACAATGAGCAGTTCTTC
TRBV5-4	TRBJ1-1	-	-	CASSLGGMANTEAFF	TGTGCCAGCAGCTTGGGCGGGATGGCGAACACTGAAGCTTTCTTT
TRBV28	TRBJ1-5	-	-	CASSLWNVEDSNQPQHF	TGTGCCAGCAGTTTATGGAATGTAGAAGATAGCAATCAGCCCCAGCATTTT
TRBV28	TRBJ1-6	TRBD1	once	CASSLFGQGGPYNSPLHF	TGTGCCAGCAGTTTATTCGGACAGGGGGGACCCTATAATTCACCCCTCCACTTT
TRBV28	TRBJ2-7	-	-	CASSNTRTIHEQYF	TGTGCCAGCAGTAACACCCGGACAATCCACGAGCAGTACTTC